This T cell receptor beta chain was sequenced during a study of breast tumors, draining lymph nodes, adjacent tissues listed by TCRdb under 2016. General notes on the study: In breast cancer patients, the study compared the TCR beta repertoires of tumor, adjacent nontumor tissue and axillary lymph nodes. The study was designed to assess the relationships and possible T-cell exchange between tumor, surrounding tissue and draining lymph node repertoires in human breast cancer.

There are 14 amino acids in the CDR3, from cysteine to phenylalanine inclusive. Of the read, only the CDR3 DNA is kept; its 42 bases are in frame from base 1. CDR1 and CDR2, looked up from the germline V gene (reference sequence), are GTSNPN and SVGIG. Relative to germline, V is missing 2 bases and J is missing 7 bases, with 6 bases of the junction outside any gene match. TCRdb shows the sequencer as Illumina HiSeq 2000. TCR beta chain libraries were generated by multiplex PCR amplification. The amplified TCR beta chain products were analyzed by high-throughput sequencing. The public sequencing data were trimmed at Q25 with fastp and processed into clonotypes with MiXCR by TCRdb, which kept only in-frame beta chains. Identical CDR3 proteins give one entry, which carries the most common genes and DNA. In this sample the table shows 45,000 or so distinct CDR3 sequences, 23% of which occur a single time. Approximately 8.1% of the sample lies in the top ten.

By its share of the sample, this clonotype is medium-sized (0.01 to 0.1%). What antigen it recognizes has not been identified. Base qualities are missing; no much larger clone stands one base away. Broad study findings and their caveats: Tumor T-cell repertoires showed less diversity than lymph node repertoires and more diversity than nontumor tissue repertoires, and tumor T-cell repertoires showed preferential V and J gene usage. Rather than being directly demonstrated, the conclusion that tumor T cells originate in lymph nodes was presented as consistent with a hypothesis. Tumor and nontumor tissue repertoires were found to be significantly more similar in luminal-like than in basal-like breast cancer. A scenario in which most tumor T cells derive from the lymph node and then expand within tumor tissue was judged to be consistent with the data.

Sequencing used breast tumor tissue. Rearrangement joined TRBV30 to TRBJ2-1, and 9 bases in between align with TRBD2. This clonotype was sampled from a female donor with breast cancer. Some clones in this sample may be carry-over from other donors' samples. The sequenced DNA: TGTGCCTGGAGTTATAGCGGGAGTTTTAATGAGCAGTTCTTC. Translated, it gives CAWSYSGSFNEQFF. With the portions outside the CDR3 filled from the reference TRBV30 and TRBJ2-1 genes, the complete variable region becomes SQTIHQWPATLVQPVGSPLSLECTVEGTSNPNLYWYRQAAGRGLQLLFYSVGIGQISSEVPQNLSASRPQDRQFILSSKKLLLSDSGFYLCAWSYSGSFNEQFFGPGTRLTVL.